This T cell receptor (beta chain) was profiled in a study of T cells in tumors after PD-1 blockade. Whole-study context: Patients received pembrolizumab 200 mg every 3 weeks or cemiplimab 350 mg every 2 weeks.

On this clone itself: Its antigen remains unknown.

The study's findings and limits: Blood contained about 45% of the tumor's TCR clonotypes.

This CDR3 region has 13 residues. V trimming: 8 bases; J trimming: 6 bases; junction bases outside the gene matches: 5. Germline assignment: CDR1 SNHLY and CDR2 FYNNEI. The data were produced by immunoSEQ multiplex PCR, yet TCRdb's version contains in-frame clones alone and is incomplete. The table shows around 45,000 clones, with more than 70% occurring only once. The clonotype was recovered from a human donor with basal cell carcinoma. Sequences were derived from PBMCs, sampled before anti-PD-1 treatment. The chain links TRBV2 to TRBJ2-3; TRBD1 agrees at 10 bases. The DNA of the CDR3 is TGTGCCAGCCGCGGGACAGGGGTCGATACGCAGTATTTT. This translates into CASRGTGVDTQYF.